The entry below gives a single TCR beta chain sequence along with its context. This sample is part of a study of response to subunit inactivated influenza vaccine. MiXCR, applied by TCRdb to the RT-PCR reads, yields one record per CDR3 protein. Counted here are just under 550,000 distinct CDR3 sequences, roughly 25% occurring once; the ten biggest clones make up roughly 2.8%. With 4 bases clipped from V and 4 bases from J, the junction kept 8 bases outside the gene matches. This CDR3 region has 16 residues. A further study also used this sample, focusing on T cells expressing NK-cell markers. This second study says: Beta-chain TCR cDNA was generated via 5'RACE template switching with UMIs.

This clonotype was obtained from a middle-aged man who received an inactivated influenza vaccine. The sequences come from CD4+ T cells sorted from PBMCs, collected 11 to 12 days after vaccination. The chain has TRBV12-3 or TRBV12-4 and TRBJ2-2; 8 positions match TRBD1. The chain's CDR3 is CASSSRGQAITGELFF. The CDR3 DNA is TGTGCCAGCAGTTCCAGGGGACAGGCGATCACCGGGGAGCTGTTTTTT.